This is a list of T cell receptor beta chains from one sample in a study of blood T cell repertoires in COVID-19. Data came from immunoSEQ multiplex PCR; TCRdb stores just in-frame clones and leaves some out. This sample carries hundreds of thousands of clones, 89% of them seen once, and the ten largest clones take 12%. Material for sequencing was peripheral blood. The origin of the receptors is a woman aged 60-75 years with acute or convalescent COVID-19. Both conserved end residues are part of each CDR3. D genes are given only for firm matches. A clone size is listed for some rows: how often the clone was seen (once, few, many), or a class if it is expanded.

J | D | size | V | CDR3 | DNA
TRBJ1-2 | - | - | TRBV27 | CASRTSGAAGYTF | TGTGCCAGCAGAACCAGTGGGGCGGCTGGCTACACCTTC
TRBJ1-2 | TRBD1 | once | TRBV19 | CASSMKGTGSYGYTF | TGTGCCAGTAGTATGAAGGGGACAGGGAGCTATGGCTACACCTTC
TRBJ1-6 | - | - | TRBV18 | CASSRDTYNSPLHF | TGTGCCAGCTCACGGGACACTTATAATTCACCCCTCCACTTT
TRBJ1-3 | - | - | TRBV4-3 | CASSQDPEDSGNTIYF | TGCGCCAGCAGCCAAGACCCAGAAGACTCTGGAAACACCATATATTTT
TRBJ1-3 | - | once | TRBV5-1 | CASSLDRPASGNTIYF | TGCGCCAGCAGCTTGGACAGACCAGCCTCTGGAAACACCATATATTTT
TRBJ1-5 | TRBD1 | - | TRBV6-1 | CASSAFRQGSNQPQHF | TGTGCCAGCAGTGCTTTTCGACAGGGTTCCAATCAGCCCCAGCATTTT
TRBJ1-1 | - | - | TRBV6-5 | CASSNLGGGRAFF | TGTGCCAGCAGTAATTTAGGGGGGGGAAGGGCTTTCTTT
TRBJ1-5 | - | - | TRBV27 | CASSLQGNQPQHF | TGTGCCAGCAGTTTGCAGGGCAATCAGCCCCAGCATTTT
TRBJ2-1 | - | - | TRBV24-1 | CATSYRVEEQFF | TGTGCCACCAGTTACAGGGTAGAGGAGCAGTTCTTC
TRBJ2-7 | TRBD1 | - | TRBV9 | CASSVRDRGNYEQYF | TGTGCCAGCAGCGTAAGGGACAGGGGTAACTACGAGCAGTACTTC
TRBJ1-2 | TRBD1 | - | TRBV28 | CASSPTGAGGYTF | TGTGCCAGCAGTCCCACAGGGGCTGGTGGCTACACCTTC
TRBJ1-6 | - | - | TRBV28 | CASRGEGQFLF | TGTGCCAGCAGAGGGGAGGGACAATTTTTATTT
TRBJ2-7 | TRBD1 | - | TRBV29-1 | CSATRQGAYEQYF | TGCAGCGCCACACGACAGGGGGCCTACGAGCAGTACTTC
TRBJ2-1 | - | - | TRBV9 | CASSVSGFEDEQFF | TGTGCCAGCAGCGTAAGTGGTTTTGAGGATGAGCAGTTCTTC
TRBJ2-7 | TRBD2 | - | TRBV28 | CASSPTSGSSEQYF | TGTGCCAGCAGTCCTACTAGCGGGAGTTCCGAGCAGTACTTC
TRBJ1-1 | - | - | TRBV4-1 | CASSQDPGRAKNTEAFF | TGCGCCAGCAGCCAAGATCCCGGCAGGGCTAAGAACACTGAAGCTTTCTTT
TRBJ2-7 | TRBD1 | - | TRBV24-1 | CATSEAGTGEEQYF | TGTGCCACCAGTGAGGCCGGGACAGGGGAAGAGCAGTACTTC
TRBJ2-2 | TRBD1 | - | TRBV18 | CASSPTAIRQGAGELFF | TGTGCCAGCTCACCGACGGCCATTAGACAGGGAGCCGGGGAGCTGTTTTTT
TRBJ1-5 | TRBD1 | - | TRBV18 | CASSVAGTVNQPQHF | TGTGCCAGCTCAGTTGCCGGGACAGTCAATCAGCCCCAGCATTTT
TRBJ2-7 | TRBD1 | - | TRBV7-2 | CASSLGDRGLYEQYF | TGTGCCAGCAGCTTAGGGGACAGGGGGCTTTACGAGCAGTACTTC
TRBJ2-7 | TRBD2 | - | TRBV27 | CASSLTGRGWEQYF | TGTGCCAGCAGTTTAACCGGGAGGGGGTGGGAGCAGTACTTC
TRBJ2-1 | TRBD2 | once | TRBV7-3 | CASSSTGTSGGEGQFF | TGTGCCAGCAGCTCCACCGGGACTAGCGGGGGGGAGGGGCAGTTCTTC
TRBJ1-3 | TRBD1 | - | TRBV27 | CASSLNDRVGNTIYF | TGTGCCAGCAGTTTAAATGACAGGGTCGGAAACACCATATATTTT
TRBJ2-1 | TRBD2 | - | TRBV5-4 | CASSLGLAAYEQFF | TGTGCCAGCAGCTTGGGACTAGCCGCCTATGAGCAGTTCTTC
TRBJ2-2 | - | - | TRBV6-4 | CASSQGWNTGELFF | TGTGCCAGCAGCCAGGGGTGGAACACCGGGGAGCTGTTTTTT
TRBJ2-1 | TRBD1 | - | TRBV19 | CASGQGIGYNEQFF | TGTGCCAGTGGACAGGGGATAGGGTACAATGAGCAGTTCTTC
TRBJ2-3 | - | - | TRBV5-4 | CASSMPGASGTKTQYF | TGTGCCAGCAGCATGCCGGGGGCTAGCGGTACGAAAACGCAGTATTTT
TRBJ1-1 | - | few | TRBV7-6 | CASSLARQGNTEAFF | TGTGCCAGCAGCTTAGCGCGGCAGGGGAACACTGAAGCTTTCTTT
TRBJ1-4 | - | - | TRBV6-6 | CASSRGTGEKLFF | TGTGCCAGCAGCCGGGGTACAGGGGAAAAACTGTTTTTT
TRBJ1-1 | - | - | TRBV7-2 | CASSLGGSFEAFF | TGTGCCAGCAGCTTAGGAGGTTCTTTTGAAGCTTTCTTT
TRBJ2-2 | - | - | TRBV6-5 | CASTPSPGELFF | TGTGCCAGCACGCCTAGTCCCGGGGAGCTGTTTTTT
TRBJ2-7 | - | - | TRBV6-2/TRBV6-3 | CASSEPGIGYEQYF | TGTGCCAGCAGTGAGCCGGGGATCGGCTACGAGCAGTACTTC
TRBJ1-4 | - | - | TRBV18 | CASSPSGATTTNEKLFF | TGTGCCAGCTCACCAAGCGGCGCAACTACAACTAATGAAAAACTGTTTTTT
TRBJ1-2 | - | - | TRBV2 | CASREDEDYGYTF | TGTGCCAGCAGGGAGGACGAGGACTATGGCTACACCTTC
TRBJ2-7 | - | - | TRBV10-3 | CATGYEQYF | TGTGCCACAGGCTACGAGCAGTACTTC
TRBJ1-6 | - | - | TRBV3-1/TRBV3-2 | CASRTQGTNSPLHF | TGTGCCAGCAGGACACAGGGTACGAATTCACCCCTCCACTTT
TRBJ1-5 | TRBD1 | - | TRBV12-3/TRBV12-4 | CASTIGQGATQHF | TGTGCCAGCACCATCGGACAGGGGGCGACCCAGCATTTT
TRBJ2-1 | TRBD2 | - | TRBV9 | CASSPRPGTSDYNEQFF | TGTGCCAGCAGCCCGAGGCCGGGGACTAGCGACTACAATGAGCAGTTCTTC
TRBJ1-5 | - | - | TRBV5-6 | CASSQGSNQPQHF | TGTGCCAGCAGCCAGGGGAGCAATCAGCCCCAGCATTTT
TRBJ1-4 | - | - | TRBV18 | CASSPNRGAGTNEKLFF | TGTGCCAGCTCACCAAATCGGGGGGCTGGGACTAATGAAAAACTGTTTTTT
TRBJ2-1 | TRBD2 | - | TRBV4-2 | CASSQRGGGDNEQFF | TGTGCCAGCAGCCAGCGGGGCGGGGGAGACAATGAGCAGTTCTTC
TRBJ2-1 | - | once | TRBV12-3/TRBV12-4 | CASSLVQGYEQFF | TGTGCCAGCAGTTTAGTTCAGGGGTATGAGCAGTTCTTC
TRBJ1-2 | - | few | TRBV28 | CASSLFPSYGYTF | TGTGCCAGCAGTTTATTCCCATCCTATGGCTACACCTTC